These 17 T cell receptor beta chains originate from one sample sequenced in a study of T cells in localized non-small cell lung cancer. Some clones are missing from TCRdb's copy, which holds only in-frame ones; the method was immunoSEQ multiplex PCR. The repertoire holds about 59,000 clones, roughly 90% seen once, with about 20% in the top ten. Material: peripheral blood, obtained before any cancer treatment. Receptors were obtained from a man between 35 and 75 years old with stage I squamous cell lung carcinoma.

In its sample, this clone was seen once. The chain joins TRBV9 to TRBJ2-3; maybe TRBD2 (5 bases). CDR3 length: 15 residues. Deletions cut 0 bases from V and 0 bases from J, with 8 bases between. Germline CDR1 is SGDLS and CDR2 is YYNGEE. CDR3: CASSVAGISTDTQYF. For the CDR3, the DNA is TGTGCCAGCAGCGTAGCCGGGATTAGCACAGATACGCAGTATTTT.

The CDR3 nucleotides are TGTGCCAGCAGCTCCGACCGGGAGATCGGCGAGCAGTACTTC. Encoded protein: CASSSDREIGEQYF. The chain links TRBV7-2 to TRBJ2-7, with D maybe TRBD2 (6 bases). Per the germline V gene, CDR1 is SGHTA and CDR2 is FQGNSA. V lost 4 bases, J lost 6 bases, and 16 bases lay in between. The CDR3 totals 14 residues.

V usage is TRBV6-5 and J usage is TRBJ1-1; D may be TRBD1 (5 bases). The CDR3 covers 13 residues. Germline V gene lookup returns CDR1 MNHEY and CDR2 SVGAGI. Trimming pared 0 bases from V and 6 bases from J, leaving 8 bases between. The DNA for the CDR3 is TGTGCCAGCAGTTACTCTTGGGGGGCTGAAGCTTTCTTT. Translating gives CASSYSWGAEAFF.

The rearrangement joins TRBV7-3 to TRBJ2-1; the D is unclear. The CDR3 consists of 13 residues. The germline gives CDR1 SGHTA, CDR2 FQGTGA. V was trimmed by 5 bases and J by 10 bases, leaving 15 bases between them. CDR3 bases: TGTGCCAGCAGCCCCGGAATGGAATCCGAGCAGTTCTTC. Protein sequence: CASSPGMESEQFF. Variable domain in full (rest from reference TRBV7-3 and TRBJ2-1): GAGVSQTPSNKVTEKGKYVELRCDPISGHTALYWYRQSLGQGPEFLIYFQGTGAADDSGLPNDRFFAVRPEGSVSTLKIQRTERGDSAVYLCASSPGMESEQFFGPGTRLTVL.

In this sample, this clone turned up many times. The genes are TRBV2 and TRBJ1-5, with unresolved D. CDR3 length: 13 residues. V lost 6 bases and J lost 3, with 9 bases in between. Germline CDR1 and CDR2: SNHLY and FYNNEI. CDR3 DNA: TGTGCCAGCAGCAACTGGGCCAATCAGCCCCAGCATTTT. It yields the protein CASSNWANQPQHF.

V and J are TRBV9 and TRBJ2-5; 11 nucleotides align to TRBD2. The CDR3 loop spans 16 amino acids. After removal of 1 base from V and 5 bases from J, the junction contained 7 bases not matched to a gene. Germline lookup yields CDR1 SGDLS and CDR2 YYNGEE. DNA for the CDR3: TGTGCCAGCAGCGTATTAGCGGGAGGGTGGACGGAGACCCAGTACTTC. Residues: CASSVLAGGWTETQYF.

V usage is TRBV4-1 and J usage is TRBJ2-3; TRBD2 might be the D (5 bases). The length of the CDR3 is 16 residues. V lost 2 bases, J lost 2 bases, and 14 bases lay in between. CDR1 and CDR2 from the germline V gene are MGHRA and YSYEKL. The DNA of the CDR3 is TGCGCCAGCAGCCAACCCCCGAGGGCCCCCACAGATACGCAGTATTTT. Protein product: CASSQPPRAPTDTQYF.

The chain employs TRBV9 and TRBJ2-1, with 10 positions matching TRBD1. V gave up 0 bases and J gave up 3 bases; unmatched junction bases: 0. There are 15 residues in the CDR3. Germline V lookup: CDR1 SGDLS, CDR2 YYNGEE. This CDR3 reads CASSVGTGGYNEQFF. CDR3 DNA: TGTGCCAGCAGCGTAGGGACAGGGGGCTACAATGAGCAGTTCTTC.

The J gene is TRBJ2-7, the V gene TRBV4-3; D not certain. The CDR3 spans 14 residues. CDR1 LGHNA and CDR2 YSLEER come from the germline V gene. Trimming took 3 bases from V and 6 from J, leaving 15 bases between them. CDR3 region: CASSQGLMSSEQYF. The DNA of the CDR3 is TGCGCCAGCAGCCAGGGTCTCATGTCGAGCGAGCAGTACTTC.

This clone was counted once. The genes are TRBV28 and TRBJ2-1; D is perhaps TRBD2 (5 bases). Germline lookup yields CDR1 MDHEN and CDR2 SYDVKM. Trimming took 5 bases from V and 6 from J, leaving 14 bases between them. This CDR3 region has 14 residues. The CDR3 nucleotides read TGTGCCAGCAGTGCAGACTACTACGTCAATGAGCAGTTCTTC. This encodes CASSADYYVNEQFF.

The J gene is TRBJ2-1, the V gene TRBV11-1; possibly TRBD1 for D (6 bases). The CDR3 is 14 amino acids. The germline V and J ends were trimmed by 6 bases and 8 bases, with 17 bases remaining between them. Germline CDR1 SGHAT, CDR2 FQDESV (reference sequence). The CDR3 sequence: CASSPGTFIHEQFF. The CDR3 DNA reads TGTGCCAGCAGTCCCGGGACATTTATACATGAGCAGTTCTTC.

This chain uses TRBV30 with TRBJ2-2, with D possibly being TRBD2 (5 bases). This CDR3 is 15 amino acids long. The V gene lost 2 bases and the J gene lost 8 bases, with 18 bases spanning the gap. The germline V gene encodes CDR1 GTSNPN and CDR2 SVGIG (reference sequence). CDR3 amino acids: CAWSIGLSLAGELFF. The CDR3 DNA reads as TGTGCCTGGAGTATAGGACTCTCCTTGGCAGGGGAGCTGTTTTTT.

The rearrangement joins TRBV19 to TRBJ1-2; TRBD1 aligns across 8 bases. Looked up from germline, CDR1 is LNHDA and CDR2 is SQIVND (reference sequence). This CDR3 region has 14 residues. With V trimmed by 5 bases and J by 4 bases, 6 bases remained unmatched. CDR3 sequence reads: CASSPLDRVYGYTF. The CDR3 bases are TGTGCCAGTAGTCCCCTGGACAGGGTCTATGGCTACACCTTC.

The genes are TRBV9 and TRBJ1-1; perhaps TRBD1 as D (5 bases). The CDR3 runs 14 residues. The V end was cut by 4 bases, the J end by 6 bases, with 16 bases between. Germline-derived CDR1 and CDR2 are SGDLS and YYNGEE. CDR3 loop: CASSPRTARAEAFF. The CDR3 DNA follows: TGTGCCAGCAGCCCAAGGACGGCCAGGGCTGAAGCTTTCTTT.

The chain carries TRBV28 and TRBJ2-7; a weak D match, TRBD1 (6 bases). Trimming removed 6 bases at V and 0 bases at J, with 9 bases between. This CDR3 comprises 13 residues. Germline CDR1 reads MDHEN; CDR2 reads SYDVKM. CDR3 nucleotide sequence: TGTGCCAGCAGAACAGGGACCTCCTACGAGCAGTACTTC. This sequence encodes CASRTGTSYEQYF.

The chain joins TRBV7-8 to TRBJ2-7; D may be TRBD1 or TRBD2 (5 bases each). The CDR3 length is 16 residues. Germline CDR1 SGHVS, CDR2 FQNEAQ. V dropped 5 bases and J dropped 4 bases, with 21 bases sitting between them. The CDR3, as DNA: TGTGCCAGCAGCCCCCCAAGGAGTGGGGGTGGGTACGAGCAGTACTTC. Translation: CASSPPRSGGGYEQYF.

The chain uses TRBV7-6 and TRBJ2-7; D not resolved. V was clipped by 5 bases and J by 0 bases, with 14 bases between them. CDR1 is SGHVS, CDR2 FNYEAQ, per germline. CDR3 length: 15 amino acids. CDR3 nucleotide sequence: TGTGCCAGCAGCACCTACAACTCGTTCTCCTACGAGCAGTACTTC. Translating gives CASSTYNSFSYEQYF.